Following are 20 T cell receptor beta chains from one sample sequenced in a study of blood T cell repertoires in COVID-19. Using immunoSEQ multiplex PCR, the repertoire was profiled, and TCRdb retains in-frame clones only, with some absent. This sample has 80,000 to 95,000 clones; roughly 89% occur once, and the top ten carry about 25%. The sample taken for sequencing was peripheral blood. These receptors were obtained from a man aged 45-65 years with active or convalescent COVID-19.

CDR3 sequence: CASSYRRDRNTEAFF. The CDR3, as DNA: TGTGCCAGCAGTTACAGGCGGGACAGGAACACTGAAGCTTTCTTT. V usage is TRBV6-2 or TRBV6-3 and J usage is TRBJ1-1; 7 bases fit TRBD1. The CDR3 loop spans 15 amino acids. Losses at the gene ends were 2 bases for V and 1 base for J; bases not matched to a gene: 4. Germline loops: CDR1 MNHEY, CDR2 SVGEGT.

The genes are TRBV9 and TRBJ2-2; 11 nucleotides align to TRBD2. Germline trimming cut 4 bases from V and 4 bases from J; bases unmatched to any gene: 3. Germline CDR1 SGDLS, CDR2 YYNGEE. The CDR3 spans 15 residues. DNA for the CDR3: TGTGCCAGCAGCCGACTAGCGGGGACCACCGGGGAGCTGTTTTTT. It codes for CASSRLAGTTGELFF.

This chain uses TRBV24-1 with TRBJ2-7; 10 bases fit TRBD1. After removal of 3 bases from V and 5 bases from J, the junction contained 15 bases not matched to a gene. This CDR3 region has 18 residues. Germline V lookup: CDR1 KGHDR, CDR2 SFDVKD. The CDR3 reads CATSDTALGDRGINEQYF. The CDR3 DNA reads TGTGCCACCAGTGATACCGCGTTGGGGGACAGGGGAATTAACGAGCAGTACTTC.

The chain couples TRBV19 to TRBJ1-1; D uncertain. CDR1 and CDR2 from the germline V gene are LNHDA and SQIVND (reference sequence). The CDR3 has 15 amino acids. V was shortened by 5 bases and J by 0 bases, with 13 bases between the two germline ends. The CDR3 spells CASSHGIRLNTEAFF. DNA of the CDR3: TGTGCCAGTAGTCACGGGATCCGGCTGAACACTGAAGCTTTCTTT.

This chain links TRBV15 with TRBJ2-1, with D perhaps matching TRBD2 (6 bases). The CDR3 has 14 residues. Germline V CDR1 and CDR2: LNHNV, YYDKDF (reference sequence). V lost 4 bases, J lost 8 bases, and 15 bases lay in between. The CDR3 loop reads CATSKGLQADEQFF. CDR3 nucleotide sequence: TGTGCCACCAGCAAGGGACTCCAGGCCGATGAGCAGTTCTTC.

V usage is TRBV7-2 and J usage is TRBJ2-5, with 11 bases fitting TRBD2. This CDR3 contains 17 residues. Germline lookup yields CDR1 SGHTA and CDR2 FQGNSA. The ends lost 6 bases at V and 7 bases at J; junction bases unmatched: 16. CDR3 in DNA: TGTGCCAGCAGTTTCCTACTAGCGGGGGATCCCCTGGGGACCCAGTACTTC. It translates to CASSFLLAGDPLGTQYF.

The gene calls are TRBV10-3 and TRBJ1-5; D is possibly TRBD1 (6 bases). The CDR3 covers 15 residues. Trimming left V 0 bases short and J 6 bases short, with 12 bases between. In germline, CDR1 is ENHRY, CDR2 SYGVKD. The DNA for the CDR3 is TGTGCCATCAGTGAGTCGAGGGGGGGAAGTCAGCCCCAGCATTTT. Encoded protein: CAISESRGGSQPQHF.

The chain recombines TRBV7-6 with TRBJ2-1, with 10 bases lining up with TRBD2. The V segment lost 1 base and the J segment 7 bases; nucleotides outside the gene matches: 7. The CDR3 extends over 16 amino acids. Germline lookup yields CDR1 SGHVS and CDR2 FNYEAQ. The CDR3 spells CASSLGSSGSKNEQFF. In DNA form, the CDR3 reads TGTGCCAGCAGCTTAGGCTCTAGCGGGAGTAAGAATGAGCAGTTCTTC.

V and J are TRBV11-3 and TRBJ2-1; TRBD1 matches 9 bases. The J segment lost 6 bases and the V segment lost 1 base, leaving 7 bases of the junction unmatched. The germline gives CDR1 SGHNT, CDR2 YENEEA. The CDR3 spans 16 residues. The CDR3 DNA sequence: TGTGCCAGCAGCTTAGGGAGGGGACAGGGAGGCAATGAGCAGTTCTTC. It codes for CASSLGRGQGGNEQFF.

In its sample, this clone was seen a few times. V gene TRBV3-1 (or the pseudogene TRBV3-2) combines with J gene TRBJ2-7; 13 bases agree with TRBD2. The germline CDR1 and CDR2 sequences are LGHDT and YNNKEL (reference sequence). The CDR3 spans 19 residues. V lost 2 bases and J lost 4; bases outside the gene matches: 14. CDR3 coding DNA: TGTGCCAGCAGCCAACCTCCGACTAGCGGGAGGCCGACTTTGTACGAGCAGTACTTC. Its translation: CASSQPPTSGRPTLYEQYF.

This chain joins TRBV19 and TRBJ1-1, with 7 positions matching TRBD1. J lost 1 base, V lost 10 bases, and 3 bases had no gene match. CDR3 length: 12 amino acids. Germline values: CDR1 LNHDA, CDR2 SQIVND (reference sequence). The CDR3 loop reads CATRQGNTEAFF. The DNA of the CDR3 is TGTGCCACCAGACAGGGGAACACTGAAGCTTTCTTT.

V usage is TRBV7-2 and J usage is TRBJ2-5; TRBD1 matches 9 bases. Losses at the gene ends were 5 bases for V and 3 bases for J; bases not matched to a gene: 10. Germline V gives CDR1 SGHTA, CDR2 FQGNSA. CDR3 size: 16 residues. The CDR3 reads CASSPGTGRFKETQYF. The CDR3, as DNA: TGTGCCAGCAGCCCAGGGACAGGGCGGTTTAAAGAGACCCAGTACTTC. Full variable domain (rest looked up from reference TRBV7-2 and TRBJ2-5): GAGVSQSPSNKVTEKGKDVELRCDPISGHTALYWYRQSLGQGLEFLIYFQGNSAPDKSGLPSDRFSAERTGGSVSTLTIQRTQQEDSAVYLCASSPGTGRFKETQYFGPGTRLLVL.

V gene TRBV30 combines with J gene TRBJ2-3; 7 bases fit TRBD1. V trimming: 1 base; J trimming: 3 bases; junction bases outside the gene matches: 7. This CDR3 is 15 amino acids long. The germline CDR1 and CDR2 sequences are GTSNPN and SVGIG (reference sequence). CDR3 in amino acids: CAWSEQGTLTDTQYF. The CDR3, as DNA: TGTGCCTGGAGTGAACAGGGGACGTTGACAGATACGCAGTATTTT.

The CDR3 loop reads CASSLALGRETQYF. CDR3 DNA: TGTGCCAGCAGCTTAGCGCTAGGTCGGGAGACCCAGTACTTC. This chain links TRBV7-2 with TRBJ2-5; D gene unclear. Germline V CDR1 and CDR2: SGHTA, FQGNSA. CDR3 length: 14 amino acids. V lost 0 bases and J 5 bases, leaving 10 bases between the germline ends. Based on the CDR3 plus reference TRBV7-2 and TRBJ2-5, the full variable domain is GAGVSQSPSNKVTEKGKDVELRCDPISGHTALYWYRQSLGQGLEFLIYFQGNSAPDKSGLPSDRFSAERTGGSVSTLTIQRTQQEDSAVYLCASSLALGRETQYFGPGTRLLVL.

This chain connects TRBV25-1 to TRBJ2-7, with D possibly TRBD2 on 5 matching bases. The V gene's germline CDR1 is MGHDK and CDR2 SYGVNS. The CDR3 loop spans 13 amino acids. V was cut by 8 bases and J by 1 base, with 12 bases left in between. The CDR3 spells CASGGRPSYEQYF. In DNA, the CDR3 is TGTGCCAGCGGAGGACGGCCTTCCTACGAGCAGTACTTC.

The CDR3 spells CASSQDRRDYGSNEKLFF. The DNA of the CDR3 is TGTGCCAGCAGCCAAGATCGGAGGGATTACGGGTCTAATGAAAAACTGTTTTTT. This chain uses TRBV3-1 (or the pseudogene TRBV3-2) with TRBJ1-4; D is unresolved. CDR1 is LGHDT and CDR2 is YNNKEL in the germline V gene (reference sequence). The CDR3 is 18 residues long. Trimming took 0 bases from V and 3 from J, leaving 17 bases between them.

The chain carries TRBV3-1 (or the pseudogene TRBV3-2) and TRBJ1-2, with 11 bases identical to TRBD1. Trimming at V came to 5 bases and at J to 7 bases, leaving 6 bases not matched to a gene. This CDR3 comprises 14 residues. CDR1 and CDR2 (germline): LGHDT, YNNKEL (reference sequence). Written as DNA, the CDR3 is TGTGCCAGCAGCTGGGGACAGGGGGTAGTTGGCTACACCTTC. It specifies CASSWGQGVVGYTF.

This clone was detected a few times. The V and J genes are TRBV6-5 and TRBJ2-7; 7 bases align to TRBD2. The CDR3 loop spans 14 amino acids. CDR1 is MNHEY, CDR2 SVGAGI, per germline. After removal of 0 bases from V and 2 bases from J, the junction contained 1 base not matched to a gene. This CDR3 is CASSYSGGTYEQYF. CDR3 DNA: TGTGCCAGCAGTTACTCGGGAGGGACCTACGAGCAGTACTTC.

The V and J genes are TRBV19 and TRBJ1-5; D unclear. Trimming pared 5 bases from V and 12 bases from J, leaving 20 bases between. The CDR3 totals 14 residues. Germline V gene data show CDR1 as LNHDA and CDR2 as SQIVND (reference sequence). CDR3 sequence (DNA): TGTGCCAGTAGTCCCCAGAATAGCAATCGGAACCAGCATTTT. Translation gives CASSPQNSNRNQHF.

With regard to this clone: Relative to the germline gene, one junction end is altered; a read error may explain this. The chain carries TRBV29-1 and TRBJ1-2, with D uncertain. CDR1 is SQVTM and CDR2 is ANQGSEA in the germline V gene. The CDR3 extends over 11 amino acids. Here the CDR3 reads CSVQELYGYTF. In DNA form, the CDR3 reads TGCAGCGTTCAAGAGTTATATGGCTACACCTTC.